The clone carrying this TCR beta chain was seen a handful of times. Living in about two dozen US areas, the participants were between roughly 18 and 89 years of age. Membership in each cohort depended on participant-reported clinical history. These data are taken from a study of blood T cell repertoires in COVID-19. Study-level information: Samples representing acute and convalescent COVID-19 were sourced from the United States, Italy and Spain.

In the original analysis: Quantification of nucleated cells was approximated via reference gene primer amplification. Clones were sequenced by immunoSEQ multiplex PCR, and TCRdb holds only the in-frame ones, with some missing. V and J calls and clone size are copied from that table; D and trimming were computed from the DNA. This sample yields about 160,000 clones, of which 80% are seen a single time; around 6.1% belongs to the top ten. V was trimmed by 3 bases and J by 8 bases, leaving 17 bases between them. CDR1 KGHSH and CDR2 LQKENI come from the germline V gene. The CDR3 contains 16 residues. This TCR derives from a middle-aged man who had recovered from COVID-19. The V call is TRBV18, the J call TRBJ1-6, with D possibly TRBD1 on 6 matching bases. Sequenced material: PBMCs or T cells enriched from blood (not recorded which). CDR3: CASSPPSTGRDSPLHF. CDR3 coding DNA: TGTGCCAGCTCACCCCCATCTACAGGGAGAGATTCACCCCTCCACTTT.